The clone carrying this T cell receptor (beta chain) was observed once. The assay was immunoSEQ multiplex PCR, and TCRdb's table has in-frame clones only and misses some. The table has 150,000 to 200,000 clones, around nine tenths seen once. The data are from a study of cytomegalovirus exposure and HLA in healthy donors. Study as a whole: The approximately 110 validation repertoires used a platform that matched the one used for the 600 to 700 first-cohort repertoires, as a later analysis reported.

The sample comprised PBMCs. The TCR comes from a man aged 30 to 45 in good health and CMV-seropositive.

DNA for the CDR3: TGTGCCTGGGCTGGCTCCGGGACATTGAACACTGAAGCTTTCTTT. Residues: CAWAGSGTLNTEAFF. This sequence joins TRBV30 and TRBJ1-1; the D gene is possibly TRBD1 (6 bases). Looked up from germline, CDR1 is GTSNPN and CDR2 is SVGIG (reference sequence). V was trimmed by 5 bases and J by 0 bases, leaving 16 bases between them. The CDR3 runs 15 residues.